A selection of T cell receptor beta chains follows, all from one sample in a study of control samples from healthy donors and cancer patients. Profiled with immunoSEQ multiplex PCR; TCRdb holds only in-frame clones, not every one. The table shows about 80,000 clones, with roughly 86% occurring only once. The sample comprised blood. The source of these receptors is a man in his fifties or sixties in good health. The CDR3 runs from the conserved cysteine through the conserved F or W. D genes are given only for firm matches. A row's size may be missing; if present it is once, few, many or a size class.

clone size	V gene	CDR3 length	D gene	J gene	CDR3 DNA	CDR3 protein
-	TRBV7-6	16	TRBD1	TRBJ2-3	TGTGCCAGCAGCTTAGGAACAGGGGGAAGCGCAGATACGCAGTATTTT	CASSLGTGGSADTQYF
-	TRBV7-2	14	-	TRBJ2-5	TGTGCCAGCAGCTTAGGACTCATCGGGGAGACCCAGTACTTC	CASSLGLIGETQYF
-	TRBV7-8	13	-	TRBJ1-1	TGTGCCAGCAGCTTGCCCGGGAACACTGAAGCTTTCTTT	CASSLPGNTEAFF
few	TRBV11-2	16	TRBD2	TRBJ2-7	TGTGCCAGCAGCTTAAGTCTGGCTAGCGGGGCCTACGAGCAGTACTTC	CASSLSLASGAYEQYF
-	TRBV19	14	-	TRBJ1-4	TGTGCCAGTAGCAGGCAGGGAACTAATGAAAAACTGTTTTTT	CASSRQGTNEKLFF
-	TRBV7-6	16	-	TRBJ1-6	TGTGCCAGCAGCTTAGGAGCGGGGGGAAAGGATTCACCCCTCCACTTT	CASSLGAGGKDSPLHF
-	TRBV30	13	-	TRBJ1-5	TGTGCCTGGAGCGGTACGGGTTATCAGCCCCAGCATTTT	CAWSGTGYQPQHF
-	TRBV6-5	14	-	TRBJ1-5	TGTGCCAGCAGAAGACAGGAATTCGGTCAGCCCCAGCATTTT	CASRRQEFGQPQHF
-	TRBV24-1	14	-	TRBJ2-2	TGTGCCACCAGTGGCCCGGGGAACACCGGGGAGCTGTTTTTT	CATSGPGNTGELFF
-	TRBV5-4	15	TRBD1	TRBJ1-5	TGTGCCAGCAGCTTAGGGACAGAGTACAATCAGCCCCAGCATTTT	CASSLGTEYNQPQHF
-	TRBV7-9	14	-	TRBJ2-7	TGTGCCAGCAGCCCTCGGGACGGACCCTACGAGCAGTACTTC	CASSPRDGPYEQYF
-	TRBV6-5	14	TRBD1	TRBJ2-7	TGTGCCAGCATGCAGGGGGCGATCTCCTACGAGCAGTACTTC	CASMQGAISYEQYF
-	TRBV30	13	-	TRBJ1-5	TGTGCCTGGAGTGAGGGGACGAATCAGCCCCAGCATTTT	CAWSEGTNQPQHF
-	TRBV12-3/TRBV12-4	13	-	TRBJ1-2	TGTGCCAGCAGTTTTTTGACAAACTATGGCTACACCTTC	CASSFLTNYGYTF
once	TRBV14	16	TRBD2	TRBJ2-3	TGTGCCAGCAGCCAAGGGCGGGGGGGCGGCACAGATACGCAGTATTTT	CASSQGRGGGTDTQYF
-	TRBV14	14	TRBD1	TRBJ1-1	TGTGCCAGCAGTATCGACAGGGTCGGCACTGAAGCTTTCTTT	CASSIDRVGTEAFF
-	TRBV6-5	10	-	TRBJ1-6	TGTGCCAGCAGCGGGGTGTCCCTCCACTTT	CASSGVSLHF
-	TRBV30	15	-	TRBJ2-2	TGTGCCTGGTTCCGGGGGCGAGACAACACCGGGGAGCTGTTTTTT	CAWFRGRDNTGELFF
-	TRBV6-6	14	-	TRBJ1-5	TGTGCCAGCAGTTTAGGAGGGATGGGTCAGCCCCAGCATTTT	CASSLGGMGQPQHF
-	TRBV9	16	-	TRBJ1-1	TGTGCCAGCAGCCCCCTCCTCAAGGTGGTGAACACTGAAGCTTTCTTT	CASSPLLKVVNTEAFF
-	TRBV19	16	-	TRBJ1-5	TGTGCCAGTAGTATCCCTGACAGTAGGCCCAATCAGCCCCAGCATTTT	CASSIPDSRPNQPQHF
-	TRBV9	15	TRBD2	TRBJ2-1	TGTGCCAGCAGCGTGAGCGGGGGGCCTACGGATGAGCAGTTCTTC	CASSVSGGPTDEQFF
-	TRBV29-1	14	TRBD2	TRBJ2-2	TGCAGCGTTCGGACTAGCGGGGGGGGCGGGGAGCTGTTTTTT	CSVRTSGGGGELFF
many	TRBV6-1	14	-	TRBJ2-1	TGTGCCAGCAGTGACGGGCTAGAGGGCAATGAGCAGTTCTTC	CASSDGLEGNEQFF
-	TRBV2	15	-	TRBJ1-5	TGTGCCAGCATGGCAGGTACAGGATTCAATCAGCCCCAGCATTTT	CASMAGTGFNQPQHF
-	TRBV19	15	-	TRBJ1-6	TGTGCCAGCACCGGACAGAGCGAACACAATTCACCCCTCCACTTT	CASTGQSEHNSPLHF
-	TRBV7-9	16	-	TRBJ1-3	TGTGCCAGCAGCTTAGCTTCGGGGTCCTCTGGAAACACCATATATTTT	CASSLASGSSGNTIYF
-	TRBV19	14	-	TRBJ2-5	TGTGCCAGTAGTACCGCCCTGGAAGGCGAGACCCAGTACTTC	CASSTALEGETQYF
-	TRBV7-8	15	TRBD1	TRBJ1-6	TGTGCCAGCAGCTTAGACAGGGGGAGTAATTCACCCCTCCACTTT	CASSLDRGSNSPLHF
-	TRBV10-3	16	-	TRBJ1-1	TGTGCCATCGGGACTCCGCGGGGGGCGACTAATGGTGAAGCTTTCTTT	CAIGTPRGATNGEAFF
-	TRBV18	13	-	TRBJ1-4	TGTGCCAGCTCACGAGGGGTTAATGAAAAACTGTTTTTT	CASSRGVNEKLFF
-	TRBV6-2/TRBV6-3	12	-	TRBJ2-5	TGTGCCAGCAGTTTCAGAAAAGAGACCCAGTACTTC	CASSFRKETQYF
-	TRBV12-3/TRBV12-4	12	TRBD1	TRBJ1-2	TGTGCCAGCAGTTCCGACAGGGCTGGCTACACCTTC	CASSSDRAGYTF
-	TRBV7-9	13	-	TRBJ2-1	TGTGCCAGCAGCTTAGAAGCGCTAAATGAGCAGTTCTTC	CASSLEALNEQFF
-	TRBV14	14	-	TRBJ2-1	TGTGCCAGCAGCCTAAGGACAGTCTACAATGAGCAGTTCTTC	CASSLRTVYNEQFF
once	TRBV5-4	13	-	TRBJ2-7	TGTGCCAGCAGCCTGGACAGCGCCTACGAGCAGTACTTC	CASSLDSAYEQYF
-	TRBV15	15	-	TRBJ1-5	TGTGCCACCTCAGCGGAGTCCCAAATCAATCAGCCCCAGCATTTT	CATSAESQINQPQHF
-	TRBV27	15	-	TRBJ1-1	TGTGCCAGCAGTCACAACGCGGACAGCCTTACTGAAGCTTTCTTT	CASSHNADSLTEAFF
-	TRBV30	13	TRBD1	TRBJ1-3	TGTGCCTGGAGGGGGACAGCTGGAAACACCATATATTTT	CAWRGTAGNTIYF
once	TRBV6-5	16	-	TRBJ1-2	TGTGCCAGCAGTTACTACTCACAGGGAACGGCGTGGGGCTACACCTTC	CASSYYSQGTAWGYTF
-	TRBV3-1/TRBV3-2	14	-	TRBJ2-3	TGTGCCAGCAGCACCGATTGTCCGCAAGATACGCAGTATTTT	CASSTDCPQDTQYF
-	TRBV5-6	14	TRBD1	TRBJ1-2	TGTGCCAGCAGCCTAGGGACAGCGAACTACGGCTACACCTTC	CASSLGTANYGYTF
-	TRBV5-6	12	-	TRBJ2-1	TGTGCCAGCAGCTTGGCGGACGGGTTGGGCGTCTTC	CASSLADGLGVF
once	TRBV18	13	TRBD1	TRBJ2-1	TGTGCCAGCTCACCCGGGACAGGCTATGAGCAGTTCTTC	CASSPGTGYEQFF
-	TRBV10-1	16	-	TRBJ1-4	TGCGCCAGCAGTGAGTCGACGGCCGCCACTAATGAAAAACTGTTTTTT	CASSESTAATNEKLFF
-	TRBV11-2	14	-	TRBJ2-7	TGTGCCAGCAGCCCCCCGGCCGTCCCCTACGAGCAGTACTTC	CASSPPAVPYEQYF
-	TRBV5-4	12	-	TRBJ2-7	TGTGCCAGCAGCTTTGGAAACTACGAGCAGTACTTC	CASSFGNYEQYF
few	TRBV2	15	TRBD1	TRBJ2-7	TGTGCCAGCAGGCCACAGGGGGCCGGATCCCTCGAGCAGTACTTC	CASRPQGAGSLEQYF
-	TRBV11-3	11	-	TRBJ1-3	TGTGCCAGCAGCACTGGAAACACCATATATTTT	CASSTGNTIYF
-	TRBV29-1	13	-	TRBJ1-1	TGCAGCGTTGATCTCGGGGGGTCCACTGAAGCTTTCTTT	CSVDLGGSTEAFF
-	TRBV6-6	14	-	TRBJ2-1	TGTGCCAGCAGTTACTCCGCCAGCTACAATGAGCAGTTCTTC	CASSYSASYNEQFF
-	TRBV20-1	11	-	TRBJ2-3	TGCAGTGCGATAGTAAGGGATACGCAGTATTTT	CSAIVRDTQYF
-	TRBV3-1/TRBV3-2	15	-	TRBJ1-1	TGTGCCAGCAGTCTCTATCAGGCGAAGAACACTGAAGCTTTCTTT	CASSLYQAKNTEAFF
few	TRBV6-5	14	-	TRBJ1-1	TGTGCCAGCAGTCCGGGACCCCAGAAATCTGAAGCTTTCTTT	CASSPGPQKSEAFF
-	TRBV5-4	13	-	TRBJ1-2	TGTGCCAGCAGCTTTGGCAGGGGCTATGGCTACACCTTC	CASSFGRGYGYTF